Shown below are 27 T cell receptor beta chains from a single sample sequenced in a study of siplizumab effects on memory and regulatory T cells (dated by TCRdb to the late 2010s). Libraries came from the immunoSEQ multiplex PCR assay. TCRdb obtained this table from immuneACCESS and retained in-frame rearrangements with V and J assigned. These tables miss some clones; where compared with another copy, unresolved V genes account for less than half of the shortfall, and the remainder is unexplained. In this sample the table shows approximately 100,000 clones, roughly 94% of which occur a single time. The biggest ten clones account for roughly 0.61% of the sample. Source material: Tregs sorted from blood. Receptors originate from a human donor in good health.

This clone is a singleton in its sample. V gene TRBV5-8 combines with J gene TRBJ2-2; 9 positions match TRBD2. Trimming at V came to 3 bases and at J to 4 bases, leaving 7 bases not matched to a gene. The germline CDR1 and CDR2 sequences are SGHTS and YDEGEE. CDR3 length equals 16 residues. The DNA for the CDR3 is TGTGCCAGCAGCTATCGGGGACTAGCAGGCACCGGGGAGCTGTTTTTT. It specifies CASSYRGLAGTGELFF.

CDR3 in amino acids: CAWTDRGHSPLHF. DNA of the CDR3: TGTGCCTGGACCGACAGGGGTCATTCACCCCTCCACTTT. The chain uses TRBV30 and TRBJ1-6; 8 nucleotides agree with TRBD1. The J segment lost 8 bases and the V segment lost 4 bases, leaving 4 bases of the junction unmatched. This CDR3 contains 13 residues. Germline loops: CDR1 GTSNPN, CDR2 SVGIG (reference sequence).

This chain joins TRBV2 and TRBJ2-5; a weak D match, TRBD1 (6 bases). The V end was cut by 6 bases, the J end by 5 bases, with 13 bases between. The CDR3 is made up of 13 amino acids. Germline V gives CDR1 SNHLY, CDR2 FYNNEI. The CDR3 region has the DNA TGTGCCAGCAGCGTACAGGGCTGGGAGACCCAGTACTTC. The encoded protein is CASSVQGWETQYF.

V gene TRBV6-1 combines with J gene TRBJ1-6; D gene unclear. CDR3 size: 14 residues. V lost 2 bases to trimming and J lost 9 bases, with 11 bases between them. Germline loops: CDR1 MNHNS, CDR2 SASEGT. Here the CDR3 DNA reads TGTGCCAGCAGTGAATTGGGGATAGGTTCACCCCTCCACTTT. Translating gives CASSELGIGSPLHF.

The chain employs TRBV19 and TRBJ2-4; D tentatively reads TRBD1 or TRBD2 (6 bases each). This CDR3 has 18 residues. CDR1 LNHDA and CDR2 SQIVND come from the germline V gene (reference sequence). Trimming shortened V by 1 base and J by 1 base, and 17 bases separated the two germline ends. The CDR3 spells CASSIVGGGGRAKNIQYF. The CDR3 DNA reads as TGTGCCAGTAGTATAGTTGGAGGAGGGGGTCGGGCCAAAAACATTCAGTACTTC.

The chain carries TRBV5-1 and TRBJ1-5; TRBD1 matches 7 bases. This CDR3 region has 15 residues. V was pared by 3 bases and J by 2 bases, with 5 bases of the junction left unmatched. The germline V gene has CDR1 SGHRS and CDR2 YFSETQ. CDR3 amino acids: CASSWTGRGNQPQHF. CDR3 bases: TGCGCCAGCAGCTGGACAGGTAGGGGCAATCAGCCCCAGCATTTT.

The J gene is TRBJ2-7, the V gene TRBV4-1; weak D call: TRBD2 (5 bases). The germline V gene has CDR1 MGHRA and CDR2 YSYEKL. The CDR3 is 16 amino acids. The V end lost 1 base, the J end lost 1 base, and 14 bases lay between the germline ends. CDR3 residues: CASSQGQLVGSYEQYF. The CDR3, as DNA: TGCGCCAGCAGCCAAGGGCAACTAGTGGGATCCTACGAGCAGTACTTC.

The rearrangement links TRBV7-9 to TRBJ1-5; D call uncertain. The CDR3 covers 14 residues. In germline, CDR1 is SEHNR, CDR2 FQNEAQ (reference sequence). Trimming took 1 base from V and 6 from J, leaving 10 bases between them. The CDR3 protein is CASSLGEIGQPQHF. CDR3 DNA sequence: TGTGCCAGCAGCTTAGGGGAGATCGGTCAGCCCCAGCATTTT.

This chain joins TRBV5-1 and TRBJ1-2; 9 nucleotides line up with TRBD1. The germline V gene has CDR1 SGHRS and CDR2 YFSETQ. The CDR3 spans 14 residues. V dropped 5 bases and J dropped 8; count of bases not matched to a gene: 10. The CDR3 is CASRATGTGLGYTF. The DNA of the CDR3 is TGCGCCAGCAGGGCCACCGGGACAGGGCTCGGCTACACCTTC.

The gene calls are TRBV19 and TRBJ2-1, with D possibly TRBD2 on 5 matching bases. Germline-derived CDR1 and CDR2 are LNHDA and SQIVND (reference sequence). Between the trimmed V and J ends, which lost 4 bases and 2 bases, there was a span of 12 bases. The CDR3 length is 15 residues. CDR3 residues: CASSKIGSPYNEQFF. Written as DNA, the CDR3 is TGTGCCAGTAGTAAAATAGGGAGCCCCTACAATGAGCAGTTCTTC.

This chain links TRBV6-4 with TRBJ2-3, with D uncertain. The germline gives CDR1 MRHNA, CDR2 SNTAGT. V lost 6 bases and J lost 4, with 11 bases in between. The CDR3 is 13 residues long. CDR3 protein: CASRDSRADTQYF. The CDR3 coding sequence is TGTGCCAGCAGAGATTCACGGGCAGATACGCAGTATTTT.

CDR3 sequence: CATTLVREQYEQYF. CDR3 DNA: TGCGCCACCACATTGGTGCGGGAGCAGTACGAGCAGTACTTC. V and J are TRBV10-1 and TRBJ2-7; TRBD2 matches 7 bases. V lost 10 bases, J lost 4 bases, and 13 bases stayed unmatched. The CDR3 is 14 amino acids. The germline V gene encodes CDR1 WNHNN and CDR2 SYGVQD (reference sequence).

This chain joins TRBV10-3 and TRBJ1-3; D unresolved. The germline CDR1 and CDR2 sequences are ENHRY and SYGVKD. This CDR3 contains 14 residues. V was trimmed by 7 bases and J by 0 bases, leaving 10 bases between them. The CDR3 sequence: CAIKGRHSGNTIYF. The CDR3 DNA reads as TGTGCCATCAAGGGTCGGCACTCTGGAAACACCATATATTTT.

The chain employs TRBV30 and TRBJ2-3; D unclear. The CDR3 is 17 residues long. The V end lost 2 bases, the J end lost 6 bases, and 24 bases lay between the germline ends. From germline, CDR1 is GTSNPN and CDR2 SVGIG (reference sequence). Written as DNA, the CDR3 is TGTGCCTGGAGTAGACTTGGTATAGGGCCGAATAGGGATACGCAGTATTTT. Protein: CAWSRLGIGPNRDTQYF.

The chain joins TRBV10-3 to TRBJ1-5; 9 positions match TRBD1. The CDR3 length is 15 residues. The V gene end was trimmed by 9 bases and the J gene end by 3 bases; junction bases not matched to a gene: 9. Germline V gene sequence: CDR1 ENHRY, CDR2 SYGVKD. This CDR3 is CAIWGGTGINQPQHF. The CDR3 bases are TGTGCCATATGGGGGGGGACAGGGATCAATCAGCCCCAGCATTTT.

The chain joins TRBV5-1 to TRBJ1-2, with TRBD1 as a possible D gene (6 bases). Germline V gives CDR1 SGHRS, CDR2 YFSETQ. Trimming removed 4 bases at V and 3 bases at J, with 13 bases between. This CDR3 comprises 14 residues. The CDR3 region has the DNA TGCGCCAGCAGCCTGGAATCAGGGGACTATGGCTACACCTTC. It is translated as CASSLESGDYGYTF.

As for this clone: This same CDR3 is encoded by further DNA sequences in the sample. The V call is TRBV10-3, the J call TRBJ1-5; TRBD1 matches at 10 bases. V shed 3 bases and J 7 bases; nucleotides not matched to a gene: 6. Germline V CDR1 and CDR2: ENHRY, SYGVKD. This CDR3 contains 15 residues. The DNA for the CDR3 is TGTGCCATCAGTGACGGGACAGGGGTAGGCCAGCCCCAGCATTTT. Its translation: CAISDGTGVGQPQHF.

The gene calls are TRBV25-1 and TRBJ2-1, with 8 positions matching TRBD2. The trim removed 6 bases at V and 8 bases at J, leaving 12 bases unmatched. The CDR3 is 15 residues long. Germline V gene sequence: CDR1 MGHDK, CDR2 SYGVNS. The CDR3 reads CASSETGTSLDEQFF. The CDR3 bases are TGTGCCAGCAGCGAAACCGGGACTAGTTTGGATGAGCAGTTCTTC.

This chain joins TRBV5-1 and TRBJ2-2, with TRBD2 identical over 8 bases. Per the germline V gene, CDR1 is SGHRS and CDR2 is YFSETQ. J lost 3 bases, V lost 0 bases, and 1 base had no gene match. The CDR3 is 15 amino acids. CDR3 protein: CASSLVLADTGELFF. CDR3 DNA: TGCGCCAGCAGCTTGGTACTAGCGGACACCGGGGAGCTGTTTTTT.

This sequence joins TRBV5-4 and TRBJ2-3; D is uncertain. In germline, CDR1 is SGHNT, CDR2 YYREEE (reference sequence). The ends were cut back, 1 base at V and 0 bases at J, with 9 bases in the middle. CDR3 size: 15 residues. CDR3 DNA: TGTGCCAGCAGCTTGTTTCCGTCTAGCACAGATACGCAGTATTTT. It encodes CASSLFPSSTDTQYF. Using reference TRBV5-4 and TRBJ2-3 for the parts outside the CDR3, the full variable domain is ETGVTQSPTHLIKTRGQQVTLRCSSQSGHNTVSWYQQALGQGPQFIFQYYREEENGRGNFPPRFSGLQFPNYSSELNVNALELDDSALYLCASSLFPSSTDTQYFGPGTRLTVL.

The J gene is TRBJ2-3, the V gene TRBV7-8; the D is unclear. The CDR3 runs to 12 residues. V was clipped by 1 base and J by 9 bases, with 8 bases between them. CDR1 is SGHVS, CDR2 FQNEAQ, per germline. The CDR3 coding sequence is TGTGCCAGCAGCTTAGGTCCGGTGACGCAGTATTTT. It yields the protein CASSLGPVTQYF.

J is TRBJ2-7 and V is TRBV6-6, with D uncertain. The CDR3 sequence is 13 residues long. Trimming shortened V by 2 bases and J by 3 bases, and 8 bases separated the two germline ends. Germline loops: CDR1 MNHNY, CDR2 SVGAGI (reference sequence). CDR3 nucleotide sequence: TGTGCCAGCAGTTACGAGTACCTCTACGAGCAGTACTTC. This sequence encodes CASSYEYLYEQYF.

DNA for the CDR3: TGTGCCTGGAGTAGACAGGACAGGGTTAGGGCAGATACGCAGTATTTT. This translates into CAWSRQDRVRADTQYF. The chain is built from TRBV30 and TRBJ2-3, with 8 bases identical to TRBD1. The CDR3 runs 16 residues. Germline V lookup: CDR1 GTSNPN, CDR2 SVGIG (reference sequence). J lost 4 bases, V lost 2 bases, and 11 bases had no gene match.

V gene TRBV30 combines with J gene TRBJ2-1; D ambiguous. The CDR3 spans 12 residues. Trimming removed 2 bases at V and 6 bases at J, with 8 bases between. Germline CDR1 and CDR2: GTSNPN and SVGIG (reference sequence). The DNA of the CDR3 is TGTGCCTGGAGTCCAGGTTCCAATGAGCAGTTCTTC. Protein sequence: CAWSPGSNEQFF. The full variable domain, rest sourced from reference TRBV30 and TRBJ2-1, is SQTIHQWPATLVQPVGSPLSLECTVEGTSNPNLYWYRQAAGRGLQLLFYSVGIGQISSEVPQNLSASRPQDRQFILSSKKLLLSDSGFYLCAWSPGSNEQFFGPGTRLTVL.

The chain couples TRBV7-3 to TRBJ2-7; 7 bases align to TRBD1. This CDR3 is 14 amino acids long. Germline CDR1 SGHTA, CDR2 FQGTGA. With V trimmed by 2 bases and J by 2 bases, 3 bases remained unmatched. The CDR3 nucleotides read TGTGCCAGCAGCTTACGGGACAGTCCCTACGAGCAGTACTTC. This encodes CASSLRDSPYEQYF.

The rearrangement joins TRBV21-1 to TRBJ2-3; TRBD2, as called in the table, went unchecked against the DNA. TRBV21-1 is annotated as a pseudogene. The CDR3 has 16 amino acids. CDR3 in DNA: TGTGCCAGCAGCAAAGATAAGCGGGACCGCACAGATACGCAGTATTTT. The encoded protein is CASSKDKRDRTDTQYF.

The chain recombines TRBV4-1 with TRBJ2-7; D is tentatively TRBD1 or TRBD2 (5 bases each). V lost 2 bases, J lost 2 bases, and 13 bases lay in between. Germline V CDR1 and CDR2: MGHRA, YSYEKL. The CDR3 loop spans 15 amino acids. In DNA, the CDR3 is TGCGCCAGCAGCCAAACTCGGGACGGGCCCTACGAGCAGTACTTC. The encoded protein is CASSQTRDGPYEQYF.